One sample yielded the 8 T cell receptor beta chains listed below, sequenced in a study of shared clonotypes between healthy human individuals. CD45RO-negative CD8 cells positively selected for CCR7 made up the naive population, which excluded terminally differentiated effector memory CD45RA+ cells. Sequenced by immunoSEQ multiplex PCR; TCRdb stores in-frame clones only, minus some. Among fewer than 800,000 clones, roughly nine tenths were seen once, and the ten largest hold more than 20%. The sample consisted of naive CD8+ T cells sorted from blood. These receptors all stem from a man younger than 45 in good health.

V gene TRBV5-1 combines with J gene TRBJ2-1, with D perhaps matching TRBD2 (6 bases). CDR1 and CDR2 (germline): SGHRS, YFSETQ. CDR3 length equals 16 residues. V was clipped by 0 bases and J by 8 bases, with 18 bases between them. CDR3 in DNA: TGCGCCAGCAGCTTGGGGCGGACTAAGACGAACTATGAGCAGTTCTTC. Translation gives CASSLGRTKTNYEQFF.

This chain links TRBV29-1 with TRBJ2-7, with D possibly TRBD2 on 6 matching bases. The CDR3 contains 12 residues. The V gene's germline CDR1 is SQVTM and CDR2 ANQGSEA. V lost 6 bases and J lost 0, with 9 bases in between. The CDR3 sequence is CSVASDSYEQYF. For the CDR3, the DNA is TGCAGCGTAGCTAGCGACTCCTACGAGCAGTACTTC.

The chain employs TRBV7-8 and TRBJ1-4, with D possibly being TRBD1 (5 bases). Germline V CDR1 and CDR2: SGHVS, FQNEAQ. V lost 3 bases, J lost 1 base, and 6 bases lay in between. This CDR3 spans 14 amino acids. The CDR3 here is CASSLGGTNEKLFF. The DNA for the CDR3 is TGTGCCAGCAGCTTGGGGGGAACTAATGAAAAACTGTTTTTT. The full variable domain, in which reference TRBV7-8 and TRBJ1-4 provide the parts outside the CDR3, is GAGVSQSPRYKVAKRGQDVALRCDPISGHVSLFWYQQALGQGPEFLTYFQNEAQLDKSGLPSDRFFAERPEGSVSTLKIQRTQQEDSAVYLCASSLGGTNEKLFFGSGTQLSVL.

Points on this clone: Other DNA sequences within the sample encode an identical CDR3. This CDR3 is CASSLVGTGELFF. The CDR3 region has the DNA TGTGCCAGCAGTTTGGTGGGAACCGGGGAGCTGTTTTTT. The chain links TRBV27 to TRBJ2-2, with D unresolved. The V and J ends lost 3 bases and 5 bases respectively, with 7 bases between them. The germline CDR1 and CDR2 sequences are MNHEY and SMNVEV (reference sequence). This CDR3 is built from 13 residues.

This sequence joins TRBV9 and TRBJ2-5; 7 bases fit TRBD2. Unmatched junction bases numbered 11, after V lost 4 bases and J lost 2 bases. The CDR3 extends over 16 amino acids. The V gene's germline CDR1 is SGDLS and CDR2 YYNGEE. The CDR3 loop is CASSLGGRTWQETQYF. DNA for the CDR3: TGTGCCAGCAGCTTGGGAGGGAGGACGTGGCAAGAGACCCAGTACTTC.

The chain combines TRBV5-1 with TRBJ2-5; TRBD2 matches 8 bases. The CDR3 is 18 amino acids. Germline loops: CDR1 SGHRS, CDR2 YFSETQ. Trimming removed 0 bases from V and 2 bases from J; junction bases left unmatched: 12. CDR3 in DNA: TGCGCCAGCAGCTTGGCAGGCGGGGCGACTAGCGTTCAAGAGACCCAGTACTTC. Its protein product is CASSLAGGATSVQETQYF.

This chain joins TRBV11-2 and TRBJ2-7; TRBD1 aligns across 7 bases. Germline CDR1 and CDR2: SGHAT and FQNNGV. The CDR3 is 17 amino acids. V lost 0 bases, J lost 2 bases, and 10 bases stayed unmatched. CDR3 in DNA: TGTGCCAGCAGCTTAGATATAATTGGGACAGCTACCTACGAGCAGTACTTC. Protein sequence: CASSLDIIGTATYEQYF.

The V gene is TRBV9, the J gene TRBJ2-2; 14 nucleotides match TRBD2. The junction had 13 bases not matched to a gene; V was cut back by 4 bases and J by 2 bases. Germline loops: CDR1 SGDLS, CDR2 YYNGEE. This CDR3 is built from 20 residues. As DNA, the CDR3 is TGTGCCAGCAGCCTACAATCGGGACTAGCGGGAGTTCTCAACACCGGGGAGCTGTTTTTT. This sequence encodes CASSLQSGLAGVLNTGELFF. Drawing the rest from reference TRBV9 and TRBJ2-2, the complete variable domain is DSGVTQTPKHLITATGQRVTLRCSPRSGDLSVYWYQQSLDQGLQFLIQYYNGEERAKGNILERFSAQQFPDLHSELNLSSLELGDSALYFCASSLQSGLAGVLNTGELFFGEGSRLTVL.